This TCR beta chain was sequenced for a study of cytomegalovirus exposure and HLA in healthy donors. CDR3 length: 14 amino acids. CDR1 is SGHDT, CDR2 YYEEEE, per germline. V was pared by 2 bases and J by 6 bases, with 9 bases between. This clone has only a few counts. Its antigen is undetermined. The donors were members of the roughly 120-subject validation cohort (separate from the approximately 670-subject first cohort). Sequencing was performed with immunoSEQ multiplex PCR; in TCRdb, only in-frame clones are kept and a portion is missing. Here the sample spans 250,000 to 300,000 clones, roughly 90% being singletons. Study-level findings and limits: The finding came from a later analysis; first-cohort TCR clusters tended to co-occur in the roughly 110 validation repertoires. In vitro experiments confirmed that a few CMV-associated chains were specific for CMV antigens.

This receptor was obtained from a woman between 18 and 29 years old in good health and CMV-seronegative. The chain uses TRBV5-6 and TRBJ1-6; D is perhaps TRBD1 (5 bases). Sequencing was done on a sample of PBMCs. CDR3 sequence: CASSFFQGNSPLHF. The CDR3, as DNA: TGTGCCAGCAGCTTCTTCCAGGGTAATTCACCCCTCCACTTT.